Each of the 8 T cell receptor beta chains below was sequenced from the same sample in a study of blood T cells in healthy people across ages. Combining a sample-barcoded 5' primer with a J-beta primer mix, a second PCR ran for roughly 6 to 12 cycles. TCRdb redid the calling of the 5' RACE reads with MiXCR, one entry per CDR3 protein. This sample yields approximately 830,000 distinct CDR3 sequences, of which around 62% are seen a single time; 25% to 35% belongs to the top ten. The sequencing input was blood. Receptors were obtained from a man aged 25 to 40 in good health.

This chain connects TRBV12-3 or TRBV12-4 to TRBJ2-1, with 8 bases lining up with TRBD1. Losses at the gene ends were 8 bases for V and 3 bases for J; bases not matched to a gene: 9. The CDR3 has 15 residues. Written as DNA, the CDR3 is TGTGCCAGCTGTTCTCAGGGGGCTATCTACAATGAGCAGTTCTTC. It is translated as CASCSQGAIYNEQFF.

The genes are TRBV6-5 and TRBJ2-7; TRBD1 agrees at 7 bases. V trimming: 2 bases; J trimming: 3 bases; junction bases outside the gene matches: 4. The CDR3 length is 14 residues. Germline V gene sequence: CDR1 MNHEY, CDR2 SVGAGI. The CDR3 here is CASSYGPGGYEQYF. The CDR3 region has the DNA TGTGCCAGCAGTTACGGGCCAGGGGGCTACGAGCAGTACTTC.

A word on this clonotype: One junction end does not reproduce the germline sequence, and a read error may be involved. The chain recombines TRBV27 with TRBJ2-1, with D unresolved. Germline values: CDR1 MNHEY, CDR2 SMNVEV (reference sequence). The CDR3 spans 13 residues. This CDR3 is CASSCSLFSERFF. In DNA form, the CDR3 reads TGTGCCAGCAGTTGCTCCTTATTCAGTGAGCGGTTCTTC.

The chain recombines TRBV20-1 with TRBJ2-4; tentatively, D is TRBD1 (5 bases). The V gene lost 6 bases and the J gene lost 0 bases, with 12 bases spanning the gap. Looked up from germline, CDR1 is DFQATT and CDR2 is SNEGSKA (reference sequence). The CDR3 has 14 residues. The CDR3 DNA reads TGCAGTGCCCTGGGGCACCTAGCCAAAAACATTCAGTACTTC. Translating it yields CSALGHLAKNIQYF.

The rearrangement uses TRBV5-6 and TRBJ2-5; D is perhaps TRBD1 or TRBD2 (5 bases each). V gave up 4 bases and J gave up 2 bases, with 15 bases separating them. In germline, CDR1 is SGHDT, CDR2 YYEEEE. The CDR3 has 15 residues. The CDR3 loop reads CASSDGWDPQETQYF. Written as DNA, the CDR3 is TGTGCCAGCAGCGACGGCTGGGACCCACAAGAGACCCAGTACTTC. Full variable domain (remainder filled in from reference TRBV5-6 and TRBJ2-5): DAGVTQSPTHLIKTRGQQVTLRCSPKSGHDTVSWYQQALGQGPQFIFQYYEEEERQRGNFPDRFSGHQFPNYSSELNVNALLLGDSALYLCASSDGWDPQETQYFGPGTRLLVL.

In DNA, the CDR3 is TGTGCCAGCAGCCTCGCCGCCACAGGGACTGGGGCCAACGTCCTGACTTTC. Translating it yields CASSLAATGTGANVLTF. The chain combines TRBV7-3 with TRBJ2-6; tentative D call: TRBD1 (6 bases). V shed 5 bases and J shed 2 bases, with 16 bases lying between them. The CDR3 sequence is 17 residues long. Germline-derived CDR1 and CDR2 are SGHTA and FQGTGA.

This sequence joins TRBV5-5 and TRBJ1-2; 9 bases are a match to TRBD1. CDR3 length: 17 residues. Losses at the gene ends were 0 bases for V and 5 bases for J; bases not matched to a gene: 11. CDR1 and CDR2 from the germline V gene are SGHKS and YYEKEE (reference sequence). Written as DNA, the CDR3 is TGTGCCAGCAGCTTGGTGCTGAGGACAGGGGATTCATATGGCTACACCTTC. Translation: CASSLVLRTGDSYGYTF.

This sequence joins TRBV7-2 and TRBJ2-3; 11 bases are a match to TRBD2. The CDR3 covers 15 residues. The ends lost 7 bases at V and 5 bases at J; junction bases unmatched: 8. Germline V gene data show CDR1 as SGHTA and CDR2 as FQGNSA. The CDR3 region has the DNA TGTGCCAGCACATTAATGGGGACTAGCGGAGATACGCAGTATTTT. Amino acids: CASTLMGTSGDTQYF.